The rows below give T cell receptor beta chains drawn from one sample of a study of cytomegalovirus exposure and HLA in healthy donors. The table came from immunoSEQ multiplex PCR; TCRdb's copy has only in-frame clones and leaves some out. The table has some 110,000 clones, 70% to 90% seen once. The specimen was PBMCs. These receptors were collected from a man between 18 and 35 years old in good health and CMV-seropositive. CDR3s include the opening cysteine and the closing phenylalanine or tryptophan. The D gene is left open where the match is weak. Clone size, where shown, is once, few, many, or a class for clones that have expanded.

clone_size	v_call	d_call	j_call	cdr3_aa	cdr3_nt
.	TRBV2	TRBD1	TRBJ2-1	CASSDRGPTYNEQFF	TGTGCCAGCAGTGATAGGGGGCCCACCTACAATGAGCAGTTCTTC
once	TRBV28	TRBD1	TRBJ1-5	CASSTRTGGSRISNQPQHF	TGTGCCAGCAGTACCCGGACAGGGGGCTCGAGGATAAGCAATCAGCCCCAGCATTTT
.	TRBV10-2	.	TRBJ1-1	CASRMGGLYPSGILNTEAFF	TGCGCCAGCAGAATGGGGGGACTATACCCTTCCGGAATCTTGAACACTGAAGCTTTCTTT
.	TRBV19	.	TRBJ2-7	CASRGAGRSDEQYF	TGTGCCAGCCGGGGGGCCGGACGTTCGGACGAGCAGTACTTC
.	TRBV18	.	TRBJ2-1	CASSESTLSIREQFF	TGTGCCAGCTCCGAGAGCACGTTGAGCATCCGGGAGCAGTTCTTC
.	TRBV6-5	.	TRBJ1-1	CASSYSMGGTEAFF	TGTGCCAGCAGTTACTCGATGGGGGGTACTGAAGCTTTCTTT
.	TRBV18	.	TRBJ2-5	CASSPRRVQETQYF	TGTGCCAGCTCACCACGGAGGGTTCAAGAGACCCAGTACTTC
.	TRBV7-6	.	TRBJ1-4	CASSLSPRQDAYTTNEKLFF	TGTGCCAGCAGCTTAAGCCCGAGACAGGATGCATATACAACTAATGAAAAACTGTTTTTT
.	TRBV19	TRBD1	TRBJ1-2	CASSIGDRGSTGYTF	TGTGCCAGTAGTATAGGGGACAGGGGGTCCACTGGCTACACCTTC
few	TRBV18	.	TRBJ1-2	CASSPSGDGYTF	TGTGCCAGCTCACCATCAGGGGATGGCTACACCTTC
.	TRBV28	.	TRBJ1-5	CASSSGNQPQHF	TGTGCCAGCAGTTCTGGCAATCAGCCCCAGCATTTT
.	TRBV15	TRBD1	TRBJ2-3	CATSTLTDRDSTDTQYF	TGTGCCACCAGCACACTAACGGACAGGGACAGCACAGATACGCAGTATTTT
.	TRBV7-2	.	TRBJ1-5	CASSYRVGGNQPQHF	TGTGCCAGCAGCTACAGGGTCGGAGGCAATCAGCCCCAGCATTTT
.	TRBV5-1	TRBD1	TRBJ1-1	CASSLGDRLMNTEAFF	TGCGCCAGCAGCTTGGGGGACAGACTTATGAACACTGAAGCTTTCTTT
.	TRBV27	.	TRBJ1-2	CASSLSRDHYGYTF	TGTGCCAGCAGTTTATCGCGGGACCACTATGGCTACACCTTC
.	TRBV20-1	.	TRBJ1-1	CSAQTTPVAFF	TGCAGTGCTCAGACAACCCCCGTAGCTTTCTTT
few	TRBV27	TRBD1	TRBJ1-6	CASRGTGDGPLHF	TGTGCCAGCAGGGGGACAGGGGATGGACCCCTCCACTTT